The 30 T cell receptor beta chains listed next were all sequenced from one sample in a study of post-analysis software for immune sequencing data. Tagging with unique molecular identifiers was a feature of the TCR beta cDNA libraries. MiXCR, applied by TCRdb to the PCR reads, yields one record per CDR3 protein. Here the sample spans about 820,000 distinct CDR3 sequences, approximately 57% being singletons. These receptors lack a known antigen. Study observations and caveats: Several TRBV segments, TRBV5-6, TRBV5-1 and TRBV20-1 among them, were found more frequent in patients than controls.

Sequenced input: blood. The receptors stem from a girl aged 5-17 years with multiple sclerosis.

V is TRBV12-3 or TRBV12-4 and J is TRBJ2-3; D may be TRBD1 (6 bases). The CDR3 sequence is 15 residues long. Trimming removed 4 bases at V and 4 bases at J, with 15 bases between. CDR3: CASSSRGAVADTQYF. The CDR3, as DNA: TGTGCCAGCAGTTCCAGGGGCGCGGTGGCAGATACGCAGTATTTT.

The chain employs TRBV18 and TRBJ2-1; the match to TRBD2 covers 10 bases. This CDR3 contains 16 residues. Per the germline V gene, CDR1 is KGHSH and CDR2 is LQKENI. V shed 2 bases and J 3 bases; nucleotides not matched to a gene: 4. CDR3 in amino acids: CASSPVLAGFYNEQFF. DNA for the CDR3: TGTGCCAGCTCACCAGTACTAGCGGGATTCTACAATGAGCAGTTCTTC.

This chain links TRBV9 with TRBJ2-1; 8 bases line up with TRBD2. The V gene's germline CDR1 is SGDLS and CDR2 YYNGEE. The CDR3 is made up of 15 amino acids. Unmatched junction bases numbered 3, after V lost 0 bases and J lost 4 bases. The DNA for the CDR3 is TGTGCCAGCAGCGTAGCACTAGCGGAGTACAATGAGCAGTTCTTC. Its protein is CASSVALAEYNEQFF.

The chain carries TRBV29-1 and TRBJ2-7, with 7 bases matching TRBD1. The J segment lost 0 bases and the V segment lost 7 bases, leaving 9 bases of the junction unmatched. There are 14 residues in the CDR3. The V gene's germline CDR1 is SQVTM and CDR2 ANQGSEA. CDR3 sequence: CSARPTGSSYEQYF. The CDR3 bases are TGCAGCGCCCGCCCGACAGGGAGCTCCTACGAGCAGTACTTC.

This clonotype was found a few times. The chain uses TRBV12-3 or TRBV12-4 and TRBJ2-1; 12 nucleotides align to TRBD1. This CDR3 has 17 amino acids. V dropped 0 bases and J dropped 14; count of bases not matched to a gene: 14. The CDR3 DNA reads TGTGCCAGCAGTTTAGCCCCGGGACAGGGGGCAAAGGGTTGGAAGTTCTTC. Translated, it gives CASSLAPGQGAKGWKFF.

J is TRBJ2-1 and V is TRBV6-5; 12 bases line up with TRBD2. The germline V gene has CDR1 MNHEY and CDR2 SVGAGI. The trim removed 1 base at V and 2 bases at J, leaving 9 bases unmatched. The CDR3 loop spans 19 amino acids. CDR3 coding DNA: TGTGCCAGCAGTTACTGGGCTAGCGGGAGGGCCGAAACCTACAATGAGCAGTTCTTC. Residues: CASSYWASGRAETYNEQFF.

The chain combines TRBV29-1 with TRBJ2-1, with D perhaps TRBD2 (6 bases). The CDR3 contains 13 residues. From germline, CDR1 is SQVTM and CDR2 ANQGSEA. With 2 bases removed from V and 6 bases from J, the gap between germline ends came to 11 bases. The CDR3 coding sequence is TGCAGCGTTGAATCGGCGGGGAGCAATGAGCAGTTCTTC. This sequence encodes CSVESAGSNEQFF.

The CDR3 bases are TGTGCCAGCAACAAACAGGGGGGAGAGACCCAGTACTTC. It specifies CASNKQGGETQYF. The chain recombines TRBV5-6 with TRBJ2-5, with 8 nucleotides matching TRBD1. The trim removed 6 bases at V and 4 bases at J, leaving 5 bases unmatched. CDR3 length: 13 residues. Germline assignment: CDR1 SGHDT and CDR2 YYEEEE.

The chain has TRBV6-2 or TRBV6-3 and TRBJ1-4; D gene unclear. From germline, CDR1 is MNHEY and CDR2 SVGEGT. CDR3 length: 16 amino acids. Between the trimmed V and J ends, which lost 5 bases and 0 bases, there was a span of 13 bases. The CDR3 loop reads CASSLGRAATNEKLFF. Written as DNA, the CDR3 is TGTGCCAGCAGTCTAGGACGGGCCGCAACTAATGAAAAACTGTTTTTT.

This clonotype was seen a few times. The chain recombines TRBV11-2 with TRBJ2-1; 8 nucleotides line up with TRBD2. Losses at the gene ends were 5 bases for V and 5 bases for J; bases not matched to a gene: 8. Germline CDR1 and CDR2: SGHAT and FQNNGV. This CDR3 is 15 amino acids long. The CDR3 DNA reads as TGTGCCAGCAGCGTCGCGGGGGGCCAAAACAATGAGCAGTTCTTC. Translating gives CASSVAGGQNNEQFF.

The rearrangement links TRBV2 to TRBJ1-2; D is ambiguous. Germline V gene data show CDR1 as SNHLY and CDR2 as FYNNEI. The V and J ends lost 2 bases and 0 bases respectively, with 4 bases between them. The CDR3 sequence is 13 residues long. DNA for the CDR3: TGTGCCAGCAGTGAACAGACTAACTATGGCTACACCTTC. Its translation is CASSEQTNYGYTF.

The CDR3 loop reads CASSLATPGLAGYDEQFF. CDR3 DNA sequence: TGTGCCAGCAGCTTAGCGACCCCGGGACTGGCTGGATACGATGAGCAGTTCTTC. V usage is TRBV7-2 and J usage is TRBJ2-1; weak D call: TRBD2 (6 bases). Trimming left V 0 bases short and J 8 bases short, with 23 bases between. The CDR3 sequence is 18 residues long. CDR1 is SGHTA, CDR2 FQGNSA, per germline.

This clonotype was observed a few times. This sequence joins TRBV5-8 and TRBJ2-3, with D uncertain. Per the germline V gene, CDR1 is SGHTS and CDR2 is YDEGEE. This CDR3 comprises 14 residues. Trimming took off 4 bases at V and 4 bases at J, with 13 bases between the two ends. CDR3: CASSRAYNSDTQYF. The DNA of the CDR3 is TGTGCCAGCAGCCGCGCGTATAACTCAGATACGCAGTATTTT. Complete variable domain (other parts from reference TRBV5-8 and TRBJ2-3): EAGVTQSPTHLIKTRGQQATLRCSPISGHTSVYWYQQALGLGLQFLLWYDEGEERNRGNFPPRFSGRQFPNYSSELNVNALELEDSALYLCASSRAYNSDTQYFGPGTRLTVL.

The chain employs TRBV29-1 and TRBJ2-1, with TRBD2 matching over 16 bases. The germline V gene encodes CDR1 SQVTM and CDR2 ANQGSEA. The junction had 10 bases not matched to a gene; V was cut back by 4 bases and J by 4 bases. This CDR3 comprises 18 residues. The CDR3 nucleotides are TGCAGCGTTGTGGGACTAGCGGGAGGGCTCGCGACATACAATGAGCAGTTCTTC. Translated, it gives CSVVGLAGGLATYNEQFF.

CDR3 in amino acids: CASSLIQGPYEQYF. The CDR3 bases are TGCGCCAGCAGCTTGATACAGGGACCCTACGAGCAGTACTTC. This sequence joins TRBV5-1 and TRBJ2-7, with a possible D match to TRBD1 (6 bases). There are 14 residues in the CDR3. The ends were cut back, 1 base at V and 2 bases at J, with 10 bases in the middle. The germline CDR1 and CDR2 sequences are SGHRS and YFSETQ.

The V call is TRBV15, the J call TRBJ2-7; D may be TRBD1 (5 bases). The end of the DNA is better explained by TRBJ2-5, so the J call may be wrong. Germline V gives CDR1 LNHNV, CDR2 YYDKDF (reference sequence). This CDR3 is built from 16 residues. DNA for the CDR3: TGTGCCACCAGCAGAGGCTCAGGGTACGGCCAAGAGACCCAGTACTTC. The encoded protein is CATSRGSGYGQETQYF.

This clonotype showed up just a few times. The J gene is TRBJ2-7, the V gene TRBV10-3; 7 bases map to TRBD2. Trimming cost V 2 bases and J 1 base; bases outside gene matches: 8. The CDR3 contains 16 residues. Germline-derived CDR1 and CDR2 are ENHRY and SYGVKD. The CDR3 DNA sequence: TGTGCCATCAGTGAGGGGGGAGGGCCTCAATCCTACGAGCAGTACTTC. Amino acids: CAISEGGGPQSYEQYF.

The chain couples TRBV6-2 or TRBV6-3 to TRBJ2-7, with TRBD1 matching 10 bases. This CDR3 region has 15 residues. Looked up from germline, CDR1 is MNHEY and CDR2 is SVGEGT. The V segment lost 6 bases and the J segment 2 bases; nucleotides outside the gene matches: 7. DNA for the CDR3: TGTGCCAGCAGCCATGGGACAGGGGCCGCCTACGAGCAGTACTTC. Amino acids: CASSHGTGAAYEQYF.

This clonotype appeared once. CDR3 sequence reads: CSARDYQGRFSGANVLTF. For the CDR3, the DNA is TGCAGTGCTAGAGATTACCAGGGCCGATTCTCTGGGGCCAACGTCCTGACTTTC. The rearrangement joins TRBV20-1 to TRBJ2-6; possible D gene TRBD1, 5 bases. This CDR3 has 18 amino acids. Germline assignment: CDR1 DFQATT and CDR2 SNEGSKA (reference sequence). Trimming left V 0 bases short and J 0 bases short, with 15 bases between.

The V and J genes are TRBV10-3 and TRBJ2-1, with no clear D. This CDR3 comprises 19 residues. Germline V gene sequence: CDR1 ENHRY, CDR2 SYGVKD. Trimming took off 0 bases at V and 4 bases at J, with 22 bases between the two ends. The CDR3 spells CAISESGPRYARTYNEQFF. The CDR3 DNA is TGTGCCATCAGTGAGTCTGGCCCCCGCTACGCAAGGACGTACAATGAGCAGTTCTTC.

The genes are TRBV29-1 and TRBJ2-1; 14 bases line up with TRBD2. The DNA end lines up better with TRBJ2-7; the J call may be wrong. There are 13 residues in the CDR3. Germline CDR1 SQVTM, CDR2 ANQGSEA. CDR3 loop: CSIRTSGRNEQYF. The CDR3 DNA reads TGCAGCATAAGGACTAGCGGGAGGAATGAGCAGTACTTC.

This clonotype was seen a handful of times. The gene calls are TRBV5-1 and TRBJ2-1; 10 bases agree with TRBD2. Per germline, CDR1 SGHRS and CDR2 YFSETQ. The J segment lost 6 bases and the V segment lost 3 bases, leaving 9 bases of the junction unmatched. There are 16 residues in the CDR3. The CDR3 sequence is CASSSSNQRGGNEQFF. The CDR3 region has the DNA TGCGCCAGCAGCTCATCTAACCAGCGGGGGGGCAATGAGCAGTTCTTC.

This clonotype was counted between two and nine times. The V call is TRBV6-5, the J call TRBJ2-3; D perhaps matches TRBD1 (5 bases). This CDR3 region has 14 residues. Germline V lookup: CDR1 MNHEY, CDR2 SVGAGI. The V end lost 5 bases, the J end lost 0 bases, and 9 bases lay between the germline ends. In DNA, the CDR3 is TGTGCCAGCAGTCCCAGGGCTAGCACAGATACGCAGTATTTT. Translating gives CASSPRASTDTQYF.

The V and J genes are TRBV5-1 and TRBJ2-1; D is uncertain. The CDR3 loop spans 18 amino acids. Trimming removed 0 bases from V and 5 bases from J, with 21 bases in between. Germline CDR1 SGHRS, CDR2 YFSETQ. The CDR3 loop reads CASSLDPLAPEINNEQFF. As DNA, the CDR3 is TGCGCCAGCAGCTTGGATCCCTTAGCCCCCGAAATAAACAATGAGCAGTTCTTC.

This sequence joins TRBV29-1 and TRBJ2-7; a possible D gene is TRBD1 (6 bases). Germline CDR1 and CDR2: SQVTM and ANQGSEA. This CDR3 contains 13 residues. V was clipped by 4 bases and J by 2 bases, with 12 bases between them. The CDR3 protein is CSVVPRGTYEQYF. The DNA of the CDR3 is TGCAGCGTTGTACCCAGGGGCACCTACGAGCAGTACTTC.

The sample holds a few counts of this clonotype. This chain links TRBV7-9 with TRBJ1-2; D remains unclear. Germline V gene lookup returns CDR1 SEHNR and CDR2 FQNEAQ (reference sequence). V was shortened by 2 bases and J by 3 bases, with 4 bases between the two germline ends. The CDR3 covers 12 residues. CDR3 in amino acids: CASSLQDYGYTF. CDR3 in DNA: TGTGCCAGCAGCTTACAAGACTATGGCTACACCTTC.

This chain links TRBV15 with TRBJ1-5; tentative D call: TRBD1 (5 bases). The CDR3 has 14 residues. Per germline, CDR1 LNHNV and CDR2 YYDKDF (reference sequence). Trimming removed 0 bases from V and 6 bases from J, with 9 bases in between. CDR3 nucleotides: TGTGCCACCAGCAGAGATGGGGGGTTTCAGCCCCAGCATTTT. This codes for CATSRDGGFQPQHF.

The rearrangement uses TRBV2 and TRBJ1-5, with D unresolved. The V end was cut by 5 bases, the J end by 4 bases, with 9 bases between. The germline V gene has CDR1 SNHLY and CDR2 FYNNEI. The CDR3 runs to 13 residues. CDR3 loop: CASSPRRNQPQHF. CDR3 DNA sequence: TGTGCCAGCAGTCCACGTAGGAATCAGCCCCAGCATTTT.

The chain links TRBV4-2 to TRBJ2-1, with D perhaps TRBD1 or TRBD2 (5 bases each). The germline V and J ends were trimmed by 4 bases and 4 bases, with 17 bases remaining between them. Germline lookup yields CDR1 LGHNA and CDR2 YNFKEQ. The CDR3 extends over 16 amino acids. CDR3 nucleotides: TGTGCCAGCAGCCGAGAGGGGCGGTATGGGTACAATGAGCAGTTCTTC. As protein: CASSREGRYGYNEQFF.

V usage is TRBV25-1 and J usage is TRBJ2-7; 13 bases fit TRBD2. This CDR3 is 16 amino acids long. Germline-derived CDR1 and CDR2 are MGHDK and SYGVNS. Losses at the gene ends were 8 bases for V and 4 bases for J; bases not matched to a gene: 11. The CDR3 coding sequence is TGTGCCAGCCCTGACCTTGAGACTAGCGGGAGGTACGAGCAGTACTTC. Translated, it gives CASPDLETSGRYEQYF.